This paragraph covers one T cell receptor beta chain sequence. The antigen it binds to is not known. Qualities for individual bases were not recorded, and no much larger clone is one base off. This specimen belongs to a study of T cell responses to AZD1222 COVID-19 vaccine (TCRdb year 2021). The study in broad terms: AZD1222 recipients whose second dose came at about 4 weeks and those whose second dose came at about 12 weeks were combined into one group, since spike-specific TCR depth and breadth did not differ between the two schedules. Trial participants were enrolled into age subgroups of 18-55, 56-69 and 70-plus years, which contained about 150, 28 and 57 TCR-sequenced participants, respectively. A total of 230 or so trial participants underwent TCR sequencing, of whom about 210 received two doses of AZD1222 and some 25 received two doses of the MenACWY control vaccine.

The CDR3 regions of human TCRbeta chains were analyzed by immunosequencing. As for the original processing: TCRs in the repertoires were matched against a reference library of SARS-CoV-2-specific TCRs that had been generated with the MIRA antigen-specificity platform. Breadth was defined as the fraction of unique TCRs that were SARS-CoV-2-associated. Depth was defined as the fraction of total T cells that were SARS-CoV-2-associated. Using the MIRA data, every spike-specific TCR was mapped to the spike region that the TCR reacted to and assigned to either a CD4 or a CD8 class. Log10-transformed breadth and depth values were compared by one-way ANOVA with Sidak's multiple comparisons tests. Drawn from immuneACCESS, this table holds only the in-frame rearrangements with V and J called that TCRdb kept. Clones are partly lost; checked studies trace under half to an unresolved V gene and leave the rest unexplained. V, J and clone size are those of that table, while D and trimming were read from the DNA. The sample includes 95,000 to 150,000 clones, with 75% to 90% observed a single time. 2.5% to 4% of the sample lies in the top ten.

Reading from cysteine to phenylalanine, the CDR3 counts 16 amino acids. Only the CDR3 portion is preserved as DNA: 48 bases, with reading frame beginning at the first base. Based on the germline V gene (reference sequence), the CDR1 and CDR2 sequences are PRHDT and FYEKMQ. Trimmed from V: 4 bases; trimmed from J: 6 bases; junction bases lacking a gene match: 10. General findings and caveats noted by the study authors: Nearly half of unique spike-specific TCRs reportedly recognized epitopes outside regions mutated in the B.1.351 and B.1.1.7 variants. Spike-specific TCR breadth and depth rose significantly after two AZD1222 doses compared with day 0 and with MenACWY recipients. In the small 56-69-year group, the increase in depth fell short of significance, most likely because of low power. The whole spike protein was spanned by vaccine-associated CD4 TCRs, and dominant responses were seen in regions 160-218 and 743-854. Participants were mostly white British and included more females than males, and it was suggested by the authors that clonal diversity may have been underestimated. Because no day 14 peak-response samples were available, repertoires were characterized only after the peak T cell response. Conclusions about previously exposed vaccinees were limited because only a handful of AZD1222 recipients were SARS-CoV-2 seropositive at baseline.

The label giving this sample's time point can be read as: baseline before first vaccination. Vaccinee samples were obtained from the UK trials COV001 and COV002, which included a single-blind randomized controlled phase 2/3 trial of AZD1222 (ChAdOx1 nCoV-19) in healthy adults. For TCRbeta chain sequencing, PBMC samples from trial participants were taken at day 0 and at day 28 after the second dose. The chain joins TRBV13 to TRBJ2-2, and 8 junction bases match TRBD1. This specimen was peripheral blood, taken on day 0 of AZD1222 vaccination. The receptor was derived from an adult in good health. The CDR3 protein sequence reads: CASSSLRTGSAGELFF. The nucleotide sequence reads as follows: TGTGCCAGCAGCTCCCTTCGGACAGGGTCCGCCGGGGAGCTGTTTTTT.